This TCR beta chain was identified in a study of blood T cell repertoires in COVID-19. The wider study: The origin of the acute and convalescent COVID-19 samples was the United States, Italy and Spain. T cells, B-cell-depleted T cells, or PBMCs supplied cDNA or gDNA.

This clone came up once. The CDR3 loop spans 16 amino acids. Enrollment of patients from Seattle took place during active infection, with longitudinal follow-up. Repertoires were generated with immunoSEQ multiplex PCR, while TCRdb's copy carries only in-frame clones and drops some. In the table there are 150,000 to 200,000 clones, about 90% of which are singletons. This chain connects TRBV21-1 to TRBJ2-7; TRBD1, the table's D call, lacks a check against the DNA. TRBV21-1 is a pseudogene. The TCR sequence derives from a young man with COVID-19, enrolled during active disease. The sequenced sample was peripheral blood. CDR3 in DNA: TGTGCCAGCAGCAAAGTCCTCGGACAGGGGTTGTCCGAGCAGTACTTC. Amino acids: CASSKVLGQGLSEQYF.